The 15 T cell receptor beta chains below all came from one sample that was sequenced in a study of T cells in Graves' hyperthyroidism and ophthalmopathy. TCR beta CDR3 regions were amplified from RNA. During a first-round RT-PCR of the TCR CDR3, the HTBI primer set was used. TCRdb re-called the multiplex PCR reads with MiXCR, one entry per CDR3 protein. This sample has approximately 600,000 distinct CDR3 sequences, with approximately 15% found just once. Input material: blood. All receptors come from a woman in her thirties or forties with Graves' ophthalmopathy.

There are many counts of this clonotype. The V and J genes are TRBV20-1 and TRBJ2-7; TRBD2 is a possible D gene (7 bases). The CDR3 length is 15 residues. Deletions cut 3 bases from V and 5 bases from J, with 20 bases between. In germline, CDR1 is DFQATT, CDR2 SNEGSKA (reference sequence). The CDR3 loop is CSASLEGGGPNEQYF. The CDR3 DNA follows: TGCAGTGCTAGCCTCGAGGGGGGAGGGCCAAACGAGCAGTACTTC.

This clonotype showed up many times. V is TRBV2 and J is TRBJ2-5; 7 positions match TRBD1. This CDR3 has 12 residues. Germline V gives CDR1 SNHLY, CDR2 FYNNEI. CDR3 residues: CVTDPGGETQYF. The CDR3 DNA reads TGTGTCACCGACCCAGGGGGAGAGACCCAGTACTTC.

The sample holds many counts of this clonotype. The chain joins TRBV19 to TRBJ1-5; no reliable D call. The V end lost 5 bases, the J end lost 5 bases, and 10 bases lay between the germline ends. The germline CDR1 and CDR2 sequences are LNHDA and SQIVND (reference sequence). The CDR3 has 13 amino acids. CDR3 coding DNA: TGTGCCAGTAGTGGACTGAGGGATCAGCCCCAGCATTTT. This codes for CASSGLRDQPQHF.

This clonotype showed up many times. The V and J genes are TRBV28 and TRBJ2-5, with D perhaps matching TRBD2 (7 bases). Germline CDR1 and CDR2: MDHEN and SYDVKM. The CDR3 runs 13 residues. Trimming left V 4 bases short and J 4 bases short, with 10 bases between. DNA for the CDR3: TGTGCCAGCAGTTCGGGGGGCCGAGAGACCCAGTACTTC. Its translation is CASSSGGRETQYF.

CDR3 residues: CASSFKGGPGELFF. The CDR3 coding sequence is TGTGCCAGCAGCTTCAAAGGGGGGCCCGGGGAGCTGTTTTTT. The genes are TRBV5-5 and TRBJ2-2; D might be TRBD1 or TRBD2, each matching 6 bases. The ends were cut back, 2 bases at V and 6 bases at J, with 11 bases in the middle. CDR1 is SGHKS and CDR2 is YYEKEE in the germline V gene (reference sequence). This CDR3 comprises 14 residues.

This clonotype has ten or more counts. This chain uses TRBV12-3 or TRBV12-4 with TRBJ2-7, with TRBD1 matching over 10 bases. This CDR3 comprises 15 residues. J was trimmed by 0 bases and V by 5 bases; bases with no gene match: 4. The CDR3 here is CASSKGQGSSYEQYF. In nucleotides, the CDR3 is TGTGCCAGCAGTAAGGGACAGGGGAGCTCCTACGAGCAGTACTTC.

With regard to this clonotype: This may come from a read error, since a much larger clone is one base off. The chain uses TRBV6-5 and TRBJ2-7, with D unresolved. This CDR3 is built from 13 residues. Germline loops: CDR1 MNHEY, CDR2 SVGAGI. The CDR3 DNA follows: TGTGCCAGCAATTACCGGCAGTCCAACGAGCAGTACTTC. Its protein is CASNYRQSNEQYF.

This sequence joins TRBV6-2 or TRBV6-3 and TRBJ2-1; D remains ambiguous. Trimming took off 4 bases at V and 6 bases at J, with 10 bases between the two ends. This CDR3 region has 13 residues. The germline V gene encodes CDR1 MNHEY and CDR2 SVGEGT. The chain's CDR3 is CASSWGRGNEQFF. CDR3 sequence (DNA): TGTGCCAGCAGTTGGGGTAGAGGCAATGAGCAGTTCTTC.

The table lists this clonotype with many counts. The genes are TRBV19 and TRBJ1-2; TRBD1 might be the D (6 bases). CDR1 is LNHDA, CDR2 SQIVND, per germline (reference sequence). Between the trimmed V and J ends, which lost 7 bases and 4 bases, there was a span of 22 bases. CDR3 size: 16 residues. DNA for the CDR3: TGTGCCAGTACCCCCCAAGGGGGAGGTCCCCTCTATGGCTACACCTTC. Protein: CASTPQGGGPLYGYTF.

This chain uses TRBV12-3 or TRBV12-4 with TRBJ2-7, with 8 bases that match TRBD1. The CDR3 is 14 residues long. The trim removed 6 bases at V and 7 bases at J, leaving 11 bases unmatched. In DNA form, the CDR3 reads TGTGCCAGCAGACCCGATCCCGGACAGGGAGAGCAGTACTTC. Its protein is CASRPDPGQGEQYF.

The chain joins TRBV5-4 to TRBJ2-2, with D maybe TRBD1 (5 bases). The CDR3 loop spans 14 amino acids. The germline gives CDR1 SGHNT, CDR2 YYREEE (reference sequence). V lost 4 bases, J lost 9 bases, and 16 bases lay in between. The CDR3 nucleotides read TGTGCCAGCAGCCCTGATCAGGGCACTCGGGAGCTGTTTTTT. Amino acid sequence: CASSPDQGTRELFF.

This clonotype has ten or more counts. The chain links TRBV12-3 or TRBV12-4 to TRBJ2-7, with a possible D match to TRBD1 (5 bases). V was shortened by 7 bases and J by 2 bases, with 12 bases between the two germline ends. CDR3 length equals 13 residues. The CDR3 DNA reads as TGTGCCAGCACGTCGGACACGACCTACGAGCAGTACTTC. Translation gives CASTSDTTYEQYF.

Many counts were recorded for this clonotype. This chain joins TRBV30 and TRBJ1-1, with D perhaps TRBD1 (6 bases). Between the trimmed V and J ends, which lost 0 bases and 10 bases, there was a span of 15 bases. The CDR3 runs to 13 residues. Germline CDR1 is GTSNPN and CDR2 is SVGIG (reference sequence). The CDR3 DNA sequence: TGTGCCTGGAGTGTAATGCGGGGGCGCCTAGCTTTCTTT. Its translation: CAWSVMRGRLAFF.

CDR3 region: CASSLRTGNNQPQHF. CDR3 sequence (DNA): TGTGCCAGCAGCTTAAGGACAGGGAATAATCAGCCCCAGCATTTT. J is TRBJ1-5 and V is TRBV7-2, with 8 bases fitting TRBD1. The CDR3 spans 15 residues. Germline lookup yields CDR1 SGHTA and CDR2 FQGNSA. Trimming took 2 bases from V and 4 from J; bases not matched to a gene: 4. Variable domain in full (rest from reference TRBV7-2 and TRBJ1-5): GAGVSQSPSNKVTEKGKDVELRCDPISGHTALYWYRQSLGQGLEFLIYFQGNSAPDKSGLPSDRFSAERTGGSVSTLTIQRTQQEDSAVYLCASSLRTGNNQPQHFGDGTRLSIL.

This chain connects TRBV7-2 to TRBJ1-5, with 7 bases that match TRBD1. CDR3 length: 14 residues. Germline assignment: CDR1 SGHTA and CDR2 FQGNSA. Trimming removed 0 bases from V and 7 bases from J; junction bases left unmatched: 3. The CDR3 nucleotides are TGTGCCAGCAGCTTAGCTTCCAGGGGGCAGCCCCAGCATTTT. This codes for CASSLASRGQPQHF.